A selection of T cell receptor beta chains follows, all from one sample in a study of PD-L1 blockade in urothelial cancer. Assay: immunoSEQ multiplex PCR; the TCRdb copy retains only in-frame clones and omits some. Among approximately 48,000 clones listed, around 85% were seen once. The sequencing here drew on PBMCs, taken around atezolizumab (anti-PD-L1) treatment. The receptors derive from a woman aged 55-69 years with urothelial cancer. Each CDR3 is given with its conserved first and last residue. D genes are given only for firm matches. Some rows have no size entry. The others give once, few or many, or a class for an expanded clone.

abundance | j_gene | d_gene | v_gene | CDR3nt | CDR3aa
- | TRBJ2-7 | TRBD1 | TRBV11-3 | TGTGCCAGCAGCCCGGGACAGGGCCACGAGCAGTACTTC | CASSPGQGHEQYF
- | TRBJ2-7 | TRBD2 | TRBV10-3 | TGTGCCATCAGTGAGGGACTAGCGGACCACTCCTACGAGCAGTACTTC | CAISEGLADHSYEQYF
- | TRBJ2-3 | - | TRBV5-6 | TGTGCCAGCAGCTTGGTCAGGCGCACAGATACGCAGTATTTT | CASSLVRRTDTQYF
- | TRBJ1-2 | - | TRBV11-2 | TGTGCCAGCGGACTCCAGACCCGGGGGACCTCCTATGGCTACACCTTC | CASGLQTRGTSYGYTF
- | TRBJ2-1 | TRBD1 | TRBV18 | TGTGCCAGCTCACTCCAAACAGGGGGCCACGAGCAGTTCTTC | CASSLQTGGHEQFF
few | TRBJ1-2 | - | TRBV14 | TGTGCCAGTAACAGGTTCGCCTTGGATGGCTACACCTTC | CASNRFALDGYTF
- | TRBJ2-3 | TRBD2 | TRBV11-2 | TGTGCCAGCAGCTCCCGGGGTAGCGGGAGGGCCACAGATACGCAGTATTTT | CASSSRGSGRATDTQYF
- | TRBJ1-5 | TRBD1 | TRBV19 | TGTGCCAGTGGGACAGGGCGTGTCATGAACAATCAGCCCCAGCATTTT | CASGTGRVMNNQPQHF
- | TRBJ2-7 | - | TRBV28 | TGTGCCAGTCGGACTGAAAGCTCCTACGAGCAGTACTTC | CASRTESSYEQYF
- | TRBJ2-7 | - | TRBV19 | TGTGCCAGTAGTATTACTGGGACTGGCATATACGAGCAGTACTTC | CASSITGTGIYEQYF
- | TRBJ2-7 | - | TRBV5-6 | TGTGCCAGCAGCTTGCCCAGGATCAACTACGAGCAGTACTTC | CASSLPRINYEQYF
- | TRBJ1-4 | - | TRBV28 | TGTGCCAGCAGTCGGGAAAAACTGTTTTTT | CASSREKLFF
- | TRBJ2-7 | - | TRBV25-1 | TGTGCCAGCACCAAAGACAGCCCCTCCTACGAGCAGTACTTC | CASTKDSPSYEQYF
- | TRBJ1-2 | - | TRBV10-3 | TGTGCCATCAGTGATGAAGCACGATCAGAGGAAGGTGGCTACACCTTC | CAISDEARSEEGGYTF
- | TRBJ2-3 | TRBD2 | TRBV19 | TGTGCCAGTAGCCCTAGCGGGACCCCCGGTACGCAGTATTTT | CASSPSGTPGTQYF
- | TRBJ2-6 | TRBD1 | TRBV6-5 | TGTGCCGCCAAGGGGGCGCTTGGGGCCAACGTCCTGACTTTC | CAAKGALGANVLTF
- | TRBJ2-5 | TRBD1 | TRBV5-1 | TGCGCCAGCAGCCACGACAGGGGTGAGACCCAGTACTTC | CASSHDRGETQYF
- | TRBJ2-7 | TRBD1 | TRBV7-2 | TGTGCCAGCAGCTATGGGACAGGCAACGAGCAGTACTTC | CASSYGTGNEQYF
- | TRBJ2-5 | - | TRBV11-2 | TGTGCCAGCAGCTTAGGCCCAACTCAAGAGACCCAGTACTTC | CASSLGPTQETQYF
few | TRBJ2-1 | - | TRBV18 | TGTGCCAGCTCACCGGAGGCCTGGCCCTACAATGAGCAGTTCTTC | CASSPEAWPYNEQFF
- | TRBJ2-7 | TRBD2 | TRBV11-2 | TGTGCCACATCTCTAGCGGGCTCCTACGAGCAGTACTTC | CATSLAGSYEQYF
- | TRBJ2-3 | - | TRBV6-6 | TGTGCCTGTCGGGGAGGCCAGGATACGCAGTATTTT | CACRGGQDTQYF
- | TRBJ2-1 | TRBD2 | TRBV5-1 | TGCGCCAGCAGCTTGGGACTGGGCGGGAGGATGAATGAGCAGTTCTTC | CASSLGLGGRMNEQFF
- | TRBJ1-2 | - | TRBV4-3 | TGCGCCAGCAGCCAAGATTCAGGCTTAGGAGGCTACACCTTC | CASSQDSGLGGYTF
once | TRBJ2-5 | TRBD1 | TRBV5-6 | TGTGCCAGCAGCTTCTTAGGGGGCCCCTCCAAAGAGACCCAGTACTTC | CASSFLGGPSKETQYF
- | TRBJ2-5 | TRBD1 | TRBV5-1 | TGCGCCAGCAGCAGGGACAGGGGGAATCAAGAGACCCAGTACTTC | CASSRDRGNQETQYF
- | TRBJ2-1 | - | TRBV6-5 | TGTGCCAGCGGCAATAGCGGCGGGTACAATGAGCAGTTCTTC | CASGNSGGYNEQFF
- | TRBJ2-7 | - | TRBV5-1 | TGCGCCAGCAGTCCCCTTAACGGGTACGAGCAGTACTTC | CASSPLNGYEQYF
- | TRBJ2-7 | TRBD1 | TRBV2 | TGTGCCAGCAGAGTGGACAGGTTGCTGGTCTACGAGCAGTACTTC | CASRVDRLLVYEQYF
once | TRBJ2-2 | - | TRBV14 | TGTGCCAGCAGCCCTTGGGACTTCTACACCGGGGAGCTGTTTTTT | CASSPWDFYTGELFF